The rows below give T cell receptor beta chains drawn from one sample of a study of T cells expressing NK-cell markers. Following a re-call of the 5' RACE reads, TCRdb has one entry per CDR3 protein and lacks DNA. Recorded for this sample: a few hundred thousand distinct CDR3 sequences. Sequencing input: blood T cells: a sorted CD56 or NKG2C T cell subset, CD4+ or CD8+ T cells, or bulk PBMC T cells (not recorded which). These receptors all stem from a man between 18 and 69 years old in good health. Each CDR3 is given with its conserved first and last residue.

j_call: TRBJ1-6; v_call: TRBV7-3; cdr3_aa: CASSLSPNSPLHF
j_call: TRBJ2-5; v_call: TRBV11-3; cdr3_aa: CASRNRDRVGETQYF
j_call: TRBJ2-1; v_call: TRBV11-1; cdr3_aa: CASSLAWGTGAAYNEQFF
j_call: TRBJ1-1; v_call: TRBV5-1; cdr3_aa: CASSVSGTGGTEAFF
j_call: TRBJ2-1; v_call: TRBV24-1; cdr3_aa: CATSDLAGGAYNEQFF
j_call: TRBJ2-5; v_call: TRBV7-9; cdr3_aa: CASSLAGIEVETQYF
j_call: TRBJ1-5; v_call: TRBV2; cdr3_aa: CASSRSRQGKDQPQHF
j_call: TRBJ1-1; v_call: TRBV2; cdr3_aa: CASFPVGGGNTEAFF
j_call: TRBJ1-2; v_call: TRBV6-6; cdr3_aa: CASSSWRNYGYTF
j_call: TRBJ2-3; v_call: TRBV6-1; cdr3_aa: CASTPGQRRDTQYF
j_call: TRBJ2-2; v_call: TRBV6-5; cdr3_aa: CASRRRGTGGTGELFF
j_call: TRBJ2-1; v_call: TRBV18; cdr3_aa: CASSNTPGQGIDEQFF
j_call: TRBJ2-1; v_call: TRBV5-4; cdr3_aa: CASTPGTGTYNEQFF
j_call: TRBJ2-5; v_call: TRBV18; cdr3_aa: CASSKKRLAEETQYF
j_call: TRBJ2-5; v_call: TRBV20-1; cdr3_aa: CSAPTGEETQYF
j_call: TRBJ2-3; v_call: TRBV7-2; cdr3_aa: CASSLGARPTDTQYF
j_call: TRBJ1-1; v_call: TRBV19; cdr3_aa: CASQYRPNTEAFF
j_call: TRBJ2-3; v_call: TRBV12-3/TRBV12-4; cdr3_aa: CASTRRLAGASDTQYF
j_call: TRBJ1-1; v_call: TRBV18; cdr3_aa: CASSPSQGNTEAFF
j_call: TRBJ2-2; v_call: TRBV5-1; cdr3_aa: CASSLGIDTGELFF
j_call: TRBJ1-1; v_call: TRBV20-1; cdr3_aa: CSAKGRGNTEAFF
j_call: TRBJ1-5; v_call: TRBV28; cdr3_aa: CASYNRGFENSNQPQHF
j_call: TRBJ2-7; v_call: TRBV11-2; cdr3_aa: CASSRGLAGDRYEQYF
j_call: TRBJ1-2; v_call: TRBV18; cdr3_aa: CASSPPGSKTGYTF
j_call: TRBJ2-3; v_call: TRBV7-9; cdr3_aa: CASSLGEKGNTDTQYF
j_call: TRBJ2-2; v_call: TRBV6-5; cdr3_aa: CASSYSGRTANTGELFF
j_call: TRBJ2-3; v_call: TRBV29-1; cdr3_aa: CSSGATDTQYF
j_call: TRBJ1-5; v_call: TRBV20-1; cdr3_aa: CSARRVLDYSNQPQHF
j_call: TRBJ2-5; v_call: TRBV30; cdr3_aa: CAWSVVRETQYF
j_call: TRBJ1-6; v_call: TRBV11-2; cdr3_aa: CASSLDPEPYNSPLHF
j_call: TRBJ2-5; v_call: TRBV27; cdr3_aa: CASSYRPPGVQETQYF
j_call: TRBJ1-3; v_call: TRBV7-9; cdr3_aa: CASSVRPNTIYF
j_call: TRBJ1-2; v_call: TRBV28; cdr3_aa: CASSFPDSDLYGYTF
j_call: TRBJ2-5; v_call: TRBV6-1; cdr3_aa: CATFPRGWKETQYF
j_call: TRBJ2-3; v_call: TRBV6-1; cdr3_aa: CASSRDTSTDTQYF
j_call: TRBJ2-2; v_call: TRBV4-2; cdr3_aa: CASSQTGDRLNTGELFF
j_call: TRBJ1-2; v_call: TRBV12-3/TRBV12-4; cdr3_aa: CASSPAGKSTYGYTF
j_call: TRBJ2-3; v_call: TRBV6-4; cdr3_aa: CASSEMGVATDTQYF
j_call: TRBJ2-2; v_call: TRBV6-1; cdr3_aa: CASSPSASYWFGELFF
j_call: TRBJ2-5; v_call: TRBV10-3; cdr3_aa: CAISDPSRSGGQETQYF
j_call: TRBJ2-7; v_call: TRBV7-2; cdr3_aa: CASSLGVLAGISYEQYF
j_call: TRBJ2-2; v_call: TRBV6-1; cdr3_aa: CASSRGQTNTGELFF
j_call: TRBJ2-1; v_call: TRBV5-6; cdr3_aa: CASSLGQGVVNEQFF
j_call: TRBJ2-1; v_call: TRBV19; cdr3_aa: CASSILNTNNEQFF
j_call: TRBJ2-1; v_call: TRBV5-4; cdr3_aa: CASSFWTGVNNEQFF
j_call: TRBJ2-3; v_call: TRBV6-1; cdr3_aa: CASGGQDTDTQYF
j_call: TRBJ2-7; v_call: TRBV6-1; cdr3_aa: CASKRASGKLYEQYF
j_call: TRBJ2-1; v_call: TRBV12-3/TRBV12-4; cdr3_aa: CASSLGPGAAVLEQFF
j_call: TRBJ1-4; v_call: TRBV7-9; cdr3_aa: CASSLGTGLRTNEKLFF
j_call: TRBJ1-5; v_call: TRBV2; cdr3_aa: CASSEGQVDRQPQHF
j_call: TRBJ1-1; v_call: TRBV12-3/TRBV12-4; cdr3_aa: CASSLRAESTEAFF
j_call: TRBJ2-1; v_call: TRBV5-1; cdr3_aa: CASSLYSGGGNEQFF